One sample yielded the 32 T cell receptor beta chains listed below, sequenced in a study of PD-1 blockade in classical Hodgkin lymphoma. The table came from immunoSEQ multiplex PCR; TCRdb's copy has only in-frame clones and leaves some out. The sample records roughly 23,000 clones, roughly 89% being singletons. The time point was: newly diagnosed, previously untreated cHL patient sample. With magnetic negative selection, CD4+ T cells were purified from PBMCs that had been thawed. Sequencing was performed on CD4+ T cells from blood. These receptors all stem from a human donor with classical Hodgkin lymphoma.

V gene TRBV7-2 combines with J gene TRBJ1-6, with 8 bases fitting TRBD1. The trim removed 3 bases at V and 5 bases at J, leaving 3 bases unmatched. Germline V gives CDR1 SGHTA, CDR2 FQGNSA. The CDR3 consists of 15 residues. The CDR3 bases are TGTGCCAGCAGCTTCGGACAGGGCAATAATTCACCCCTCCACTTT. It codes for CASSFGQGNNSPLHF.

The chain joins TRBV7-2 to TRBJ2-5, with D uncertain. The V gene's germline CDR1 is SGHTA and CDR2 FQGNSA. V lost 1 base to trimming and J lost 6 bases, with 3 bases between them. The CDR3 length is 11 residues. CDR3 sequence reads: CASSLGQTQYF. As DNA, the CDR3 is TGTGCCAGCAGCTTAGGGCAGACCCAGTACTTC.

V and J are TRBV25-1 and TRBJ2-1; no reliable D call. CDR3 length: 11 residues. In germline, CDR1 is MGHDK, CDR2 SYGVNS. V lost 3 bases, J lost 7 bases, and 4 bases lay in between. CDR3 sequence reads: CASSERNEQFF. As DNA, the CDR3 is TGTGCCAGCAGTGAGCGGAATGAGCAGTTCTTC.

The chain combines TRBV28 with TRBJ1-2; 9 bases are a match to TRBD1. V was pared by 6 bases and J by 2 bases, with 1 base of the junction left unmatched. Per germline, CDR1 MDHEN and CDR2 SYDVKM. CDR3 size: 13 residues. The CDR3 DNA follows: TGTGCCAGCAGGGGGACAGGGAACTATGGCTACACCTTC. Encoded protein: CASRGTGNYGYTF.

The chain combines TRBV30 with TRBJ1-1, with D unresolved. Trimming removed 2 bases from V and 3 bases from J, with 10 bases in between. The CDR3 has 13 amino acids. The germline V gene encodes CDR1 GTSNPN and CDR2 SVGIG (reference sequence). In DNA form, the CDR3 reads TGTGCCTGGAGTTCCAGACGAGACACTGAAGCTTTCTTT. This translates into CAWSSRRDTEAFF.

This chain uses TRBV7-9 with TRBJ2-5, with D unclear. Germline loops: CDR1 SEHNR, CDR2 FQNEAQ (reference sequence). This CDR3 region has 12 residues. Trimming pared 2 bases from V and 7 bases from J, leaving 8 bases between. CDR3: CASSLPSRTQYF. As DNA, the CDR3 is TGTGCCAGCAGCTTACCTTCACGGACCCAGTACTTC. Full variable domain (remainder filled in from reference TRBV7-9 and TRBJ2-5): DTGVSQNPRHKITKRGQNVTFRCDPISEHNRLYWYRQTLGQGPEFLTYFQNEAQLEKSRLLSDRFSAERPKGSFSTLEIQRTEQGDSAMYLCASSLPSRTQYFGPGTRLLVL.

The CDR3 reads CASIMEMNTEAFF. Written as DNA, the CDR3 is TGTGCCAGCATCATGGAGATGAACACTGAAGCTTTCTTT. The chain carries TRBV2 and TRBJ1-1; D not resolved. This CDR3 contains 13 residues. Germline V gives CDR1 SNHLY, CDR2 FYNNEI. V dropped 7 bases and J dropped 0 bases, with 9 bases sitting between them.

V is TRBV9 and J is TRBJ1-3, with 9 bases fitting TRBD1. J lost 0 bases, V lost 1 base, and 5 bases had no gene match. CDR3 length: 17 residues. Germline CDR1 SGDLS, CDR2 YYNGEE. The CDR3 protein is CASSVTGGALSGNTIYF. DNA of the CDR3: TGTGCCAGCAGCGTAACAGGGGGCGCTCTCTCTGGAAACACCATATATTTT.

This chain uses TRBV27 with TRBJ2-5; D is unresolved. The CDR3 contains 14 residues. V lost 6 bases and J 1 base, leaving 12 bases between the germline ends. Germline assignment: CDR1 MNHEY and CDR2 SMNVEV (reference sequence). The CDR3 region has the DNA TGTGCCAGCAGCCAATCCGTGATCCAAGAGACCCAGTACTTC. It specifies CASSQSVIQETQYF.

The V call is TRBV11-3, the J call TRBJ2-5; D unclear. This CDR3 comprises 13 residues. CDR1 is SGHNT, CDR2 YENEEA, per germline. Trimming took off 0 bases at V and 5 bases at J, with 7 bases between the two ends. The CDR3 spells CASSLEWTETQYF. The DNA for the CDR3 is TGTGCCAGCAGCTTAGAATGGACGGAGACCCAGTACTTC.

The chain recombines TRBV27 with TRBJ2-1; the D gene is possibly TRBD2 (5 bases). The germline gives CDR1 MNHEY, CDR2 SMNVEV (reference sequence). V lost 0 bases to trimming and J lost 3 bases, with 12 bases between them. The CDR3 spans 16 residues. The CDR3 coding sequence is TGTGCCAGCAGTTTATCTTCGCGGGTGGACTACAATGAGCAGTTCTTC. Protein: CASSLSSRVDYNEQFF.

The chain carries TRBV21-1 and TRBJ2-7; the table gives TRBD2 as D, unverified against the DNA. TRBV21-1 is a pseudogene. This CDR3 contains 15 residues. CDR3 sequence reads: CASSKRRGLLYEQYF. The CDR3, as DNA: TGTGCCAGCAGCAAAAGGAGGGGCCTTCTGTACGAGCAGTACTTC.

This chain uses TRBV6-1 with TRBJ2-5; 10 nucleotides agree with TRBD1. CDR1 and CDR2 (germline): MNHNS, SASEGT. J was trimmed by 6 bases and V by 3 bases; bases with no gene match: 7. This CDR3 spans 15 amino acids. The CDR3 here is CASSEGPGQGKTQYF. CDR3 nucleotides: TGTGCCAGCAGTGAGGGACCGGGACAGGGGAAGACCCAGTACTTC.

This clone was counted only a few times. Other DNA variants within this sample encode the same CDR3. The chain uses TRBV30 and TRBJ1-1; a possible D gene is TRBD1 (6 bases). The CDR3 totals 13 residues. Germline CDR1 reads GTSNPN; CDR2 reads SVGIG (reference sequence). V shed 5 bases and J shed 2 bases, with 12 bases lying between them. Written as DNA, the CDR3 is TGTGCCTGGGATACAGGGAGAAACACTGAAGCTTTCTTT. It codes for CAWDTGRNTEAFF. Variable domain in full (rest from reference TRBV30 and TRBJ1-1): SQTIHQWPATLVQPVGSPLSLECTVEGTSNPNLYWYRQAAGRGLQLLFYSVGIGQISSEVPQNLSASRPQDRQFILSSKKLLLSDSGFYLCAWDTGRNTEAFFGQGTRLTVV.

This chain uses TRBV19 with TRBJ2-2; 8 positions agree with TRBD1. CDR3 length: 16 amino acids. CDR1 and CDR2 (germline): LNHDA, SQIVND (reference sequence). V lost 2 bases to trimming and J lost 2 bases; unmatched junction nucleotides: 4. CDR3 residues: CASSIPGGSNTGELFF. DNA for the CDR3: TGTGCCAGTAGTATACCAGGGGGCTCAAACACCGGGGAGCTGTTTTTT.

This clone has only one observation. The rearrangement joins TRBV7-9 to TRBJ1-6, with D unclear. The length of the CDR3 is 12 residues. From germline, CDR1 is SEHNR and CDR2 FQNEAQ (reference sequence). V shed 5 bases and J shed 10 bases, with 9 bases lying between them. In DNA form, the CDR3 reads TGTGCCAGCAGCCCTCCGGGGTCACCCCTCCACTTT. Residues: CASSPPGSPLHF.

This chain uses TRBV6-5 with TRBJ2-3; tentative D call: TRBD2 (6 bases). The CDR3 sequence is 15 residues long. The germline V gene encodes CDR1 MNHEY and CDR2 SVGAGI. The V end lost 6 bases, the J end lost 1 base, and 14 bases lay between the germline ends. DNA of the CDR3: TGTGCCAGCAGCTCCGGGACTGGGCGCACAGATACGCAGTATTTT. It specifies CASSSGTGRTDTQYF.

The chain uses TRBV28 and TRBJ2-3; tentative D call: TRBD1 (6 bases). V lost 3 bases, J lost 1 base, and 14 bases lay in between. Germline-derived CDR1 and CDR2 are MDHEN and SYDVKM. The CDR3 covers 16 residues. CDR3: CASSFIQGRGTDTQYF. The CDR3 nucleotides are TGTGCCAGCAGTTTTATACAGGGAAGGGGCACAGATACGCAGTATTTT.

The chain uses TRBV7-6 and TRBJ2-7, with D possibly being TRBD2 (5 bases). The CDR3 spans 15 residues. Trimming removed 5 bases at V and 1 base at J, with 15 bases between. The V gene's germline CDR1 is SGHVS and CDR2 FNYEAQ. CDR3 nucleotides: TGTGCCAGCAGCGACCGCACGGGGTTGTCCTACGAGCAGTACTTC. It encodes CASSDRTGLSYEQYF.

The V call is TRBV27, the J call TRBJ2-5; 9 bases are a match to TRBD2. The CDR3 has 17 amino acids. CDR1 is MNHEY, CDR2 SMNVEV, per germline (reference sequence). Trimming took 0 bases from V and 5 from J; bases not matched to a gene: 10. CDR3 sequence (DNA): TGTGCCAGCAGTTTATCGATGGGGGGACTAGCTGGTGAGACCCAGTACTTC. This translates into CASSLSMGGLAGETQYF.

CDR3 bases: TGTGCCAGTAGCCTCGGACAATTCATGAACACTGAAGCTTTCTTT. It yields the protein CASSLGQFMNTEAFF. The chain carries TRBV19 and TRBJ1-1; tentatively, D is TRBD1 (5 bases). Trimming removed 6 bases from V and 0 bases from J, with 14 bases in between. The CDR3 has 15 residues. Germline CDR1 LNHDA, CDR2 SQIVND (reference sequence).

This clone turned up a few times. This chain uses TRBV19 with TRBJ1-5; D uncertain. The V and J ends lost 0 bases and 6 bases respectively, with 9 bases between them. The germline CDR1 and CDR2 sequences are LNHDA and SQIVND (reference sequence). CDR3 length: 14 residues. CDR3 sequence (DNA): TGTGCCAGTAGTATAGAGGCCCCGCGTCAGCCCCAGCATTTT. As protein: CASSIEAPRQPQHF.

This rearrangement joins TRBV7-2 to TRBJ2-1; 14 bases agree with TRBD2. CDR3 length equals 18 residues. V lost 4 bases, J lost 4 bases, and 9 bases stayed unmatched. CDR1 is SGHTA, CDR2 FQGNSA, per germline. The CDR3 nucleotides are TGTGCCAGCAGCTCGCGGATCGGGACTAGCGGGAGATACAATGAGCAGTTCTTC. This translates into CASSSRIGTSGRYNEQFF.

This chain uses TRBV29-1 with TRBJ2-3, with D perhaps matching TRBD2 (5 bases). The ends were cut back, 6 bases at V and 0 bases at J, with 13 bases in the middle. The CDR3 covers 14 residues. CDR1 and CDR2 (germline): SQVTM, ANQGSEA. The CDR3 bases are TGCAGCGTCGACTATCCCGCTAGCACAGATACGCAGTATTTT. Amino acid sequence: CSVDYPASTDTQYF.

This rearrangement joins TRBV18 to TRBJ1-1; 8 nucleotides match TRBD1. CDR3 length: 17 residues. The V segment lost 6 bases and the J segment 3 bases; nucleotides outside the gene matches: 15. Germline CDR1 is KGHSH and CDR2 is LQKENI. In DNA form, the CDR3 reads TGTGCCAGCTCGCCTACCGGGACAGGACGGGTGGACACTGAAGCTTTCTTT. Protein: CASSPTGTGRVDTEAFF.

V gene TRBV28 combines with J gene TRBJ2-1; the match to TRBD1 covers 7 bases. This CDR3 is built from 14 residues. V was clipped by 7 bases and J by 4 bases; unmatched bases: 7. CDR1 is MDHEN and CDR2 is SYDVKM in the germline V gene. CDR3 amino acids: CASTLGTAYNEQFF. CDR3 DNA sequence: TGTGCCAGCACCCTCGGGACAGCATACAATGAGCAGTTCTTC.

The chain employs TRBV20-1 and TRBJ1-2; D is unclear. There are 11 residues in the CDR3. From germline, CDR1 is DFQATT and CDR2 SNEGSKA (reference sequence). V dropped 0 bases and J dropped 8 bases, with 7 bases sitting between them. The CDR3 coding sequence is TGCAGTGCTAGAGATGTTATCGGCTACACCTTC. Encoded protein: CSARDVIGYTF.

With respect to this clone: An end of the junction does not agree with germline; a read error may underlie this. The chain employs TRBV11-3 and TRBJ1-1; no clear D gene. Germline V gene sequence: CDR1 SGHNT, CDR2 YENEEA. The CDR3 sequence is 14 residues long. The CDR3 DNA reads TGTGCCAGCAGTTTAGTAGATCTGAACACTGAAGCTTTCTTT. Translating gives CASSLVDLNTEAFF.

The chain employs TRBV9 and TRBJ2-1, with a possible D match to TRBD2 (5 bases). Germline CDR1 is SGDLS and CDR2 is YYNGEE. CDR3 length equals 16 residues. V was clipped by 4 bases and J by 5 bases, with 19 bases between them. CDR3 residues: CASSFRPGIDDNEQFF. The CDR3 bases are TGTGCCAGCAGCTTCCGCCCGGGGATAGACGACAATGAGCAGTTCTTC.

V and J are TRBV16 and TRBJ1-1; D unclear. This CDR3 is built from 12 residues. Deletions cut 5 bases from V and 5 bases from J, with 9 bases between. Germline V CDR1 and CDR2: KGHSY, FQNENV. The CDR3 DNA follows: TGTGCCAGCAGCTCCGTTCGGACTGAAGCTTTCTTT. Translated, it gives CASSSVRTEAFF.

This chain uses TRBV9 with TRBJ1-2, with 7 bases fitting TRBD1. V shed 5 bases and J 5 bases; nucleotides not matched to a gene: 6. Germline V gene data show CDR1 as SGDLS and CDR2 as YYNGEE. The CDR3 covers 13 residues. CDR3 bases: TGTGCCAGCAGTCATAAACAGGGGTATGGCTACACCTTC. This gives the protein CASSHKQGYGYTF.

This rearrangement joins TRBV9 to TRBJ2-1, with TRBD2 matching over 12 bases. After removal of 4 bases from V and 6 bases from J, the junction contained 5 bases not matched to a gene. The CDR3 loop spans 15 amino acids. In germline, CDR1 is SGDLS, CDR2 YYNGEE. The CDR3, as DNA: TGTGCCAGCAGCACCGGGACTAGCGGGTCCAATGAGCAGTTCTTC. It specifies CASSTGTSGSNEQFF. The whole variable domain, filled in from reference TRBV9 and TRBJ2-1, reads DSGVTQTPKHLITATGQRVTLRCSPRSGDLSVYWYQQSLDQGLQFLIQYYNGEERAKGNILERFSAQQFPDLHSELNLSSLELGDSALYFCASSTGTSGSNEQFFGPGTRLTVL.